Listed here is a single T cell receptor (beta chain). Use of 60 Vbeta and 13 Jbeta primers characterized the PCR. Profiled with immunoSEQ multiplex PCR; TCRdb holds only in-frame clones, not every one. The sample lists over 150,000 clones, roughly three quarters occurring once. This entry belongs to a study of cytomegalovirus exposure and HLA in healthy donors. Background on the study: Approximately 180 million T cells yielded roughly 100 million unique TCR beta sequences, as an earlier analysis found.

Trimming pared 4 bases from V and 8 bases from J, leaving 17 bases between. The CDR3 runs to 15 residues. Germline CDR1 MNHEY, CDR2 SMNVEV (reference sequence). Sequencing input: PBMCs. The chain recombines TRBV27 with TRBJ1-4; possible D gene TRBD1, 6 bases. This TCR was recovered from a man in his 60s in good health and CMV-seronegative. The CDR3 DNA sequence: TGTGCCAGCAGTTCCCTTCGCGGGGGCTTGGAAAAACTGTTTTTT. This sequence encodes CASSSLRGGLEKLFF.